The 20 T cell receptor beta chains below come from one sample, sequenced in a study of cytomegalovirus exposure and HLA in healthy donors. PCR was performed using 60 Vbeta and 13 Jbeta primers. The method was immunoSEQ multiplex PCR; TCRdb's version includes in-frame clones alone and lacks a portion of them. Here the sample spans fewer than 250,000 clones, about four fifths being singletons. The sample taken for sequencing was PBMCs. The receptor source for this set is a young man in good health and CMV-seronegative.

The chain joins TRBV19 to TRBJ1-3; D is possibly TRBD1 (6 bases). CDR3 length: 14 amino acids. Germline-derived CDR1 and CDR2 are LNHDA and SQIVND (reference sequence). The V end was cut by 5 bases, the J end by 3 bases, with 11 bases between. In nucleotides, the CDR3 is TGTGCCAGTAGTCCACGACAGGATGGAAACACCATATATTTT. This sequence encodes CASSPRQDGNTIYF.

V gene TRBV21-1 combines with J gene TRBJ1-1; the tabulated D call, TRBD1, remains unverified against the DNA. TRBV21-1 is designated a pseudogene. The CDR3 extends over 13 amino acids. DNA of the CDR3: TGTGCCAGCGATGTCAGGGATTTCACTGAAGCTTTCTTT. It translates to CASDVRDFTEAFF.

V usage is TRBV14 and J usage is TRBJ2-3; a weak D match, TRBD1 (6 bases). From germline, CDR1 is SGHDN and CDR2 FVKESK. Trimming pared 1 base from V and 6 bases from J, leaving 14 bases between. CDR3 size: 15 residues. The CDR3 nucleotides are TGTGCCAGCAGCCAAGCGTACAGGGCCCTCGATACGCAGTATTTT. Amino acids: CASSQAYRALDTQYF.

This chain connects TRBV6-1 to TRBJ2-3, with a possible D match to TRBD1 (6 bases). CDR3 length: 14 residues. CDR1 is MNHNS and CDR2 is SASEGT in the germline V gene. V gave up 6 bases and J gave up 2 bases, with 12 bases separating them. CDR3: CASSSGAPTDTQYF. In DNA form, the CDR3 reads TGTGCCAGCAGCTCAGGGGCCCCCACAGATACGCAGTATTTT.

This chain uses TRBV11-2 with TRBJ2-7; 7 bases fit TRBD1. This CDR3 has 16 residues. V gave up 5 bases and J gave up 1 base; unmatched junction bases: 11. CDR1 and CDR2 (germline): SGHAT, FQNNGV. The CDR3 coding sequence is TGTGCCAGCAGCGCCCTGGACAGGAGGTCTTCCTACGAGCAGTACTTC. It encodes CASSALDRRSSYEQYF. Drawing the rest from reference TRBV11-2 and TRBJ2-7, the complete variable domain is EAGVAQSPRYKIIEKRQSVAFWCNPISGHATLYWYQQILGQGPKLLIQFQNNGVVDDSQLPKDRFSAERLKGVDSTLKIQPAKLEDSAVYLCASSALDRRSSYEQYFGPGTRLTVT.

J is TRBJ2-2 and V is TRBV7-3, with 10 bases lining up with TRBD1. With 7 bases clipped from V and 5 bases from J, the junction kept 10 bases outside the gene matches. Germline loops: CDR1 SGHTA, CDR2 FQGTGA. This CDR3 has 16 residues. CDR3 nucleotide sequence: TGTGCCAGCACCCTAAAAGGGACAGGGGTTACCGGGGAGCTGTTTTTT. It translates to CASTLKGTGVTGELFF.

V is TRBV5-5 and J is TRBJ1-2; TRBD1 aligns across 9 bases. The CDR3 runs to 16 residues. With V trimmed by 3 bases and J by 4 bases, 10 bases remained unmatched. Germline CDR1 SGHKS, CDR2 YYEKEE (reference sequence). The CDR3 DNA is TGTGCCAGCAGCTGGGGACAGGGATCGGGTGGCTATGGCTACACCTTC. Protein sequence: CASSWGQGSGGYGYTF. Full variable domain (missing parts from reference TRBV5-5 and TRBJ1-2): DAGVTQSPTHLIKTRGQQVTLRCSPISGHKSVSWYQQVLGQGPQFIFQYYEKEERGRGNFPDRFSARQFPNYSSELNVNALLLGDSALYLCASSWGQGSGGYGYTFGSGTRLTVV.

The J gene is TRBJ2-5, the V gene TRBV7-9; TRBD2 matches 8 bases. Per germline, CDR1 SEHNR and CDR2 FQNEAQ (reference sequence). This CDR3 has 16 amino acids. V was pared by 6 bases and J by 3 bases, with 12 bases of the junction left unmatched. In DNA, the CDR3 is TGTGCCAGCAGTATTGGATCGCGGGGGGCCGAAGAGACCCAGTACTTC. Protein sequence: CASSIGSRGAEETQYF.

The chain carries TRBV19 and TRBJ1-6; no firm D call. Germline-derived CDR1 and CDR2 are LNHDA and SQIVND (reference sequence). CDR3 size: 15 residues. V shed 0 bases and J shed 7 bases, with 10 bases lying between them. CDR3 DNA sequence: TGTGCCAGTAGTATAGATCCAACAGTCAATTCACCCCTCCACTTT. Amino acid sequence: CASSIDPTVNSPLHF.

The chain has TRBV5-5 and TRBJ1-2; D is perhaps TRBD1 (6 bases). Germline CDR1 is SGHKS and CDR2 is YYEKEE (reference sequence). V was clipped by 2 bases and J by 8 bases, with 13 bases between them. CDR3 size: 13 residues. The CDR3 DNA follows: TGTGCCAGCAGCTTAGGCAGGGGATGGGGCTACACCTTC. It specifies CASSLGRGWGYTF.

The V and J genes are TRBV7-2 and TRBJ2-5, with D perhaps matching TRBD2 (6 bases). V lost 2 bases to trimming and J lost 0 bases, with 10 bases between them. CDR1 and CDR2 (germline): SGHTA, FQGNSA. The CDR3 runs to 15 residues. The CDR3: CASSLNPGDQETQYF. CDR3 in DNA: TGTGCCAGCAGCTTAAATCCGGGGGACCAAGAGACCCAGTACTTC.

The chain recombines TRBV4-1 with TRBJ2-5; D remains ambiguous. Germline V gives CDR1 MGHRA, CDR2 YSYEKL. The V end was cut by 1 base, the J end by 5 bases, with 11 bases between. The CDR3 covers 14 residues. The CDR3 is CASSQGVSEETQYF. CDR3 nucleotide sequence: TGCGCCAGCAGCCAAGGAGTATCCGAGGAGACCCAGTACTTC.

In DNA form, the CDR3 reads TGTGCCAGCAGTGAGCCGGGACAGGGGGACGAGCAGTACTTC. This gives the protein CASSEPGQGDEQYF. The rearrangement uses TRBV28 and TRBJ2-7; 11 bases align to TRBD1. CDR3 length: 14 residues. The germline V gene encodes CDR1 MDHEN and CDR2 SYDVKM. Losses at the gene ends were 5 bases for V and 5 bases for J; bases not matched to a gene: 5.

The chain employs TRBV6-7 and TRBJ2-7; 8 nucleotides agree with TRBD1. TRBV6-7 is classed as an ORF, of uncertain function. The V gene end was trimmed by 4 bases and the J gene end by 3 bases; junction bases not matched to a gene: 8. This CDR3 is 15 amino acids long. The CDR3 coding sequence is TGTGCCAGCAGTTCTCGTCGGACAGGGAACTACGAGCAGTACTTC. As protein: CASSSRRTGNYEQYF.

The chain couples TRBV5-1 to TRBJ2-2; 7 bases are shared with TRBD2. Germline CDR1 is SGHRS and CDR2 is YFSETQ. The V and J ends lost 0 bases and 0 bases, in that order; junction bases with no gene match: 5. The CDR3 spans 17 residues. CDR3 nucleotide sequence: TGCGCCAGCAGCTTGGAGGCTCGGGGGGCGAACACCGGGGAGCTGTTTTTT. It is translated as CASSLEARGANTGELFF.

This rearrangement joins TRBV6-1 to TRBJ2-7, with 11 bases fitting TRBD2. CDR1 and CDR2 (germline): MNHNS, SASEGT. Unmatched junction bases numbered 9, after V lost 4 bases and J lost 1 base. The CDR3 covers 17 residues. The CDR3 loop reads CASSVPSGGNPSYEQYF. CDR3 bases: TGTGCCAGCAGTGTACCTAGCGGGGGGAACCCATCCTACGAGCAGTACTTC.

This clone was counted a single time. The rearrangement joins TRBV28 to TRBJ1-2; the match to TRBD1 covers 8 bases. CDR3 length: 14 amino acids. The V gene's germline CDR1 is MDHEN and CDR2 SYDVKM. Unmatched junction bases numbered 7, after V lost 6 bases and J lost 4 bases. CDR3 coding DNA: TGTGCCAGCAGGAACACCGGGACAGGCTATGGCTACACCTTC. Amino acid sequence: CASRNTGTGYGYTF.

This clone has a handful of counts. The rearrangement links TRBV27 to TRBJ2-4; 7 bases fit TRBD1. Germline V gene sequence: CDR1 MNHEY, CDR2 SMNVEV (reference sequence). This CDR3 comprises 16 residues. J gave up 0 bases and V 8 bases, and 10 bases lay outside the gene matches. The DNA of the CDR3 is TGTGCCAGCCGAACCGGGACAGATCTAGCCAAAAACATTCAGTACTTC. Its protein is CASRTGTDLAKNIQYF.

V and J are TRBV27 and TRBJ2-7; perhaps TRBD1 as D (5 bases). Trimming removed 4 bases from V and 6 bases from J, with 7 bases in between. In germline, CDR1 is MNHEY, CDR2 SMNVEV (reference sequence). This CDR3 is 11 amino acids long. CDR3: CASSYRSEQYF. The CDR3 nucleotides read TGTGCCAGCAGTTACAGGTCCGAGCAGTACTTC.

This chain connects TRBV5-1 to TRBJ2-2; possible D gene TRBD1, 7 bases. Looked up from germline, CDR1 is SGHRS and CDR2 is YFSETQ. Trimming removed 9 bases from V and 4 bases from J, with 22 bases in between. The CDR3 contains 16 residues. This chain's CDR3 is CATSSQGGLSTGELFF. The CDR3 DNA sequence: TGCGCCACCTCCTCCCAGGGGGGCTTATCCACCGGGGAGCTGTTTTTT.